A selection of T cell receptor beta chains follows, all from one sample in a study of T cell repertoires in aging, cancer and after chemotherapy. TCRdb fed the multiplex PCR reads into MiXCR, producing one record per CDR3 protein. Here the sample spans 2,000 or so distinct CDR3 sequences, 25% to 40% being singletons. The sample consisted of blood. Receptor source: a human donor with a solid tumor. CDR3s include the opening cysteine and the closing phenylalanine or tryptophan. D genes are given only for firm matches. Size is omitted from some rows. Given values are once, few, many or a class for expanded clones.

D gene,J gene,clone size,V gene,CDR3 protein,CDR3 DNA
NA,TRBJ2-1,few,TRBV6-5,CASSPSLVYIHNEQFF,TGTGCCAGCAGTCCCTCCTTAGTTTACATCCACAATGAGCAGTTCTTC
NA,TRBJ1-6,few,TRBV19,CASSVGRVSGSPLHF,TGTGCCAGTAGTGTCGGAAGGGTTTCAGGTTCACCCCTCCACTTT
NA,TRBJ1-2,few,TRBV27,CASSWTAMGGYTF,TGTGCCAGCAGTTGGACCGCAATGGGCGGCTACACCTTC
NA,TRBJ2-2,NA,TRBV6-5,CASSSNTGELFF,TGTGCCAGCAGTTCGAACACCGGGGAGCTGTTTTTT
TRBD1,TRBJ2-1,NA,TRBV28,CASGRTGFIHEQFF,TGTGCCAGCGGAAGGACAGGGTTCATCCATGAGCAGTTCTTC
NA,TRBJ2-1,large,TRBV11-2,CASSLVPSAARLEQFF,TGTGCCAGCAGCTTAGTCCCTTCAGCGGCTCGTCTTGAGCAGTTCTTC
TRBD1,TRBJ2-3,large,TRBV30,CAWSTGTVGTDTQYF,TGTGCCTGGAGCACAGGGACAGTTGGCACAGATACGCAGTATTTT
NA,TRBJ2-1,large,TRBV15,CATSRDSPEQFF,TGTGCCACCAGCAGAGATAGCCCGGAGCAGTTCTTC
TRBD1,TRBJ1-2,few,TRBV29-1,CSVQSLLTGTGASGYTF,TGCAGCGTCCAATCTCTCCTCACCGGGACAGGGGCTAGTGGCTACACCTTC
TRBD1,TRBJ2-7,NA,TRBV6-5,CASRTGAATSYEQYF,TGTGCCAGCAGGACAGGGGCCGCTACCTCCTACGAGCAGTACTTC
NA,TRBJ2-7,NA,TRBV5-1,CASSGRDGSYEQYF,TGCGCCAGCAGCGGGCGGGACGGATCCTACGAGCAGTACTTC
TRBD1,TRBJ1-6,NA,TRBV7-4,CASSSNNRGLNSPLHF,TGTGCCAGCAGCTCCAATAACAGGGGGTTGAATTCACCCCTCCACTTT
NA,TRBJ2-5,NA,TRBV12-3/TRBV12-4,CASRRKETQYF,TGTGCCAGCAGACGAAAAGAGACCCAGTACTTC
NA,TRBJ1-4,NA,TRBV7-9,CASSGGVEAKLFF,TGTGCCAGCAGCGGGGGGGTGGAAGCCAAACTGTTTTTT
NA,TRBJ2-7,NA,TRBV5-1,CASSLGGPPGEQYF,TGCGCCAGCAGCTTGGGGGGCCCCCCGGGCGAGCAGTACTTC
NA,TRBJ1-3,NA,TRBV15,CATSPWGGNTIYF,TGTGCCACCAGCCCTTGGGGGGGAAACACCATATATTTT
NA,TRBJ1-5,few,TRBV6-5,CASSYSKQNSNQPQHF,TGTGCCAGCAGTTACTCGAAACAGAATAGCAATCAGCCCCAGCATTTT
NA,TRBJ1-2,few,TRBV27,CASSAPDGRLDYGYTF,TGTGCCAGCAGTGCTCCCGACGGACGTTTAGACTATGGCTACACCTTC
NA,TRBJ1-2,few,TRBV19,CASSVTGPSPYGYTF,TGTGCCAGTAGTGTGACCGGGCCGTCACCTTATGGCTACACCTTC
NA,TRBJ2-3,NA,TRBV5-1,CASSLDGGRTDTQYF,TGCGCCAGCAGCTTGGACGGGGGGCGGACAGATACGCAGTATTTT
TRBD2,TRBJ2-1,NA,TRBV7-2,CASSRVAGVGGNEQFF,TGTGCCAGCAGCCGAGTAGCGGGAGTCGGGGGCAATGAGCAGTTCTTC
NA,TRBJ2-7,NA,TRBV6-1,CASLEVGRGYEQYF,TGTGCCAGCCTCGAGGTTGGCAGGGGATACGAGCAGTACTTC